A selection of T cell receptor beta chains follows, all from one sample in a study of blood T cell repertoires in COVID-19. Clones were sequenced by immunoSEQ multiplex PCR, and TCRdb holds only the in-frame ones, with some missing. The sample includes 120,000 to 150,000 clones, roughly 84% of them seen just once. The sequencing sample was made of PBMCs or T cells enriched from blood (not recorded which). Every receptor here comes from a woman in her fifties or sixties who had been exposed to COVID-19. Each CDR3 is given with its conserved first and last residue. D genes are given only for firm matches. Size is omitted from some rows. Given values are once, few, many or a class for expanded clones.

V gene	D gene	J gene	clone size	CDR3 protein	CDR3 DNA
TRBV9	TRBD1	TRBJ2-7	-	CASSGDREYEQYF	TGTGCCAGCAGCGGGGACAGGGAATACGAGCAGTACTTC
TRBV7-9	-	TRBJ1-4	few	CASSFSLAGRTEKLFF	TGTGCCAGCAGCTTCTCTCTCGCGGGCCGTACTGAAAAACTGTTTTTT
TRBV12-3/TRBV12-4	TRBD2	TRBJ2-7	-	CASGGGPYEQYF	TGTGCCAGCGGGGGGGGACCCTACGAGCAGTACTTC
TRBV3-1/TRBV3-2	TRBD2	TRBJ2-3	-	CASSQDGAGGGDTQYF	TGTGCCAGCAGCCAAGATGGAGCGGGAGGGGGAGATACGCAGTATTTT
TRBV19	-	TRBJ2-1	-	CASSIATGGQTNLGEQFF	TGTGCCAGTAGTATAGCGACCGGGGGGCAGACCAATTTGGGTGAGCAGTTCTTC
TRBV7-8	-	TRBJ2-5	-	CASRGSGKAGETQYF	TGTGCCAGCAGGGGGTCAGGGAAAGCAGGGGAGACCCAGTACTTC
TRBV19	-	TRBJ2-7	once	CASSIDLGATYEQYF	TGTGCCAGTAGTATAGATCTAGGGGCAACCTACGAGCAGTACTTC
TRBV9	-	TRBJ2-2	once	CASSVGSGELAGELFF	TGTGCCAGCAGCGTAGGGTCGGGAGAGTTGGCCGGGGAGCTGTTTTTT
TRBV6-6	-	TRBJ2-7	few	CASSPGTRRYEQYF	TGTGCCAGCAGTCCCGGGACTCGGCGCTACGAGCAGTACTTC
TRBV27	-	TRBJ2-1	-	CASTPSPGHPIRGSYNEQFF	TGTGCCAGCACCCCGAGCCCGGGACACCCCATCCGGGGCTCCTACAATGAGCAGTTCTTC
TRBV27	-	TRBJ1-5	-	CASSPFLAGNQPQHF	TGTGCCAGCAGTCCCTTTTTGGCGGGCAATCAGCCCCAGCATTTT
TRBV5-1	TRBD1	TRBJ2-7	-	CASSPGTGTPQYF	TGCGCCAGCAGCCCCGGGACAGGGACCCCGCAGTACTTC
TRBV9	-	TRBJ2-7	-	CASSTGVRAEQYF	TGTGCCAGCAGCACAGGCGTCCGAGCCGAGCAGTACTTC
TRBV18	-	TRBJ1-2	once	CASSPVAGGYTF	TGTGCCAGCTCACCAGTCGCAGGTGGCTACACCTTC
TRBV10-3	TRBD1	TRBJ1-1	-	CAIRGTDTEAFF	TGTGCCATCAGGGGGACAGACACTGAAGCTTTCTTT
TRBV2	-	TRBJ2-6	-	CASSRGSSGANVLTF	TGTGCCAGCAGTCGAGGATCCTCTGGGGCCAACGTCCTGACTTTC
TRBV7-2	-	TRBJ1-2	-	CASSLVRAGENGYTF	TGTGCCAGCAGCTTAGTAAGGGCAGGGGAAAACGGCTACACCTTC
TRBV7-9	TRBD2	TRBJ2-5	-	CASSFSATSGETQYF	TGTGCCAGCAGCTTCTCAGCGACTAGCGGAGAGACCCAGTACTTC
TRBV5-1	-	TRBJ2-7	once	CASSLAQGGAYEQYF	TGCGCCAGCAGCTTGGCACAAGGAGGTGCCTACGAGCAGTACTTC
TRBV5-7	TRBD2	TRBJ2-3	-	CASSFPIPNTSVRTDTQYF	TGTGCCAGCAGCTTCCCGATACCCAACACTAGCGTCAGGACAGATACGCAGTATTTT
TRBV7-3	TRBD2	TRBJ2-1	-	CASSFLPRTSGATYNEQFF	TGTGCCAGCAGCTTCCTACCCCGGACTAGCGGGGCAACCTACAATGAGCAGTTCTTC
TRBV10-1	-	TRBJ2-5	-	CASSDNSQETQYF	TGCGCCAGCAGTGATAATAGTCAAGAGACCCAGTACTTC
TRBV3-1/TRBV3-2	TRBD2	TRBJ2-1	-	CASSQHPAGASYNEQFF	TGTGCCAGCAGCCAGCACCCAGCGGGAGCGTCCTACAATGAGCAGTTCTTC
TRBV6-6	TRBD2	TRBJ2-7	-	CANHLTGTRLCEQYF	TGTGCCAACCATCTGACCGGGACTAGGTTATGCGAGCAGTACTTC
TRBV19	-	TRBJ1-1	-	CASSRGWNTEAFF	TGTGCCAGTAGCCGCGGGTGGAACACTGAAGCTTTCTTT
TRBV27	-	TRBJ1-4	-	CASRPRGRDRANEKLFF	TGTGCCAGCAGACCCCGAGGGAGGGATAGGGCTAATGAAAAACTGTTTTTT
TRBV5-1	TRBD2	TRBJ2-3	-	CASSAAGGPSTDTQYF	TGCGCCAGCAGCGCAGCGGGAGGACCTTCCACAGATACGCAGTATTTT
TRBV6-6	-	TRBJ1-2	-	CASSYGQAGYTF	TGTGCCAGCAGTTACGGGCAGGCTGGCTACACCTTC
TRBV6-2/TRBV6-3	TRBD2	TRBJ2-1	-	CASSPRPSGGYNEQFF	TGTGCCAGCAGCCCCCGCCCTAGCGGGGGTTACAATGAGCAGTTCTTC
TRBV3-1/TRBV3-2	TRBD2	TRBJ2-7	-	CASSHRGGEGYEQYF	TGTGCCAGCAGTCACCGCGGCGGGGAGGGCTACGAGCAGTACTTC
TRBV11-2	-	TRBJ2-3	-	CASSGPGDTQYF	TGTGCCAGCAGCGGCCCGGGAGATACGCAGTATTTT
TRBV5-1	-	TRBJ1-6	few	CASSLLPLSLFNSPLHF	TGCGCCAGCAGCTTGCTCCCTCTCTCCTTGTTTAATTCACCCCTCCACTTT
TRBV3-1/TRBV3-2	-	TRBJ2-7	few	CASSQGPGKGGEQYF	TGTGCCAGCAGCCAAGGGCCGGGGAAGGGTGGCGAGCAGTACTTC
TRBV9	TRBD1	TRBJ2-1	-	CASSVGGGTEQFF	TGTGCCAGCAGCGTAGGAGGGGGCACTGAGCAGTTCTTC
TRBV30	-	TRBJ2-1	-	CAWSGSGAGYNEQFF	TGTGCCTGGAGTGGGTCGGGAGCCGGTTACAATGAGCAGTTCTTC
TRBV5-4	TRBD1	TRBJ1-6	-	CASSLIRQGSSPLHF	TGTGCCAGCAGCTTGATACGACAGGGTTCTTCACCCCTCCACTTT
TRBV11-2	-	TRBJ2-3	few	CASSGATRSSTDTQYF	TGTGCCAGCAGCGGAGCAACTAGGTCTAGCACAGATACGCAGTATTTT